The rows below give T cell receptor beta chains drawn from one sample of a study of T-cell reconstitution after alpha-beta-depleted transplantation in children. TCRdb re-called the PCR reads through MiXCR, storing one row per CDR3 protein. The sample lists 100,000 or so distinct CDR3 sequences; approximately 12% were seen once. This material consisted of PBMCs from the stem cell graft donor, taken from the stem cell graft. Receptors originate from a human donor who donated a stem cell graft to a child with inherited bone marrow failure. Both conserved end residues are part of each CDR3. Fields, in order: clone size, V gene, D gene, J gene, CDR3 DNA, CDR3 protein. D genes are given only for firm matches. Where a row states a size, it is once, few, many or the class of an expanded clone; other rows omit it.

>.|TRBV6-5|.|TRBJ2-2
TGTGCCAGCAGTTACAGACCGAACACCGGGGAGCTGTTTTTT
CASSYRPNTGELFF
>many|TRBV20-1|.|TRBJ1-5
TGCAGTGCTGGGGTAGGGGGAGGGCAGCCCCAGCATTTT
CSAGVGGGQPQHF
>once|TRBV28|.|TRBJ1-1
TGTGCCAGCAGTCATTCCTTAGCGGGAAGTGGCACTGAAGCTTTCTTT
CASSHSLAGSGTEAFF
>many|TRBV14|TRBD2|TRBJ2-3
TGTGCCAGCAGCCGGGGAGGGAAGTTTACAGATACGCAGTATTTT
CASSRGGKFTDTQYF
>.|TRBV28|.|TRBJ1-6
TGTGCCAGCAGTCCCGGGCCCTCACACCTCCACTTT
CASSPGPSHLHF
>few|TRBV6-2/TRBV6-3|TRBD2|TRBJ2-1
TGTGCCAGCAGAACCGGGACTAGCGGGAGTCATGAGCAGTTCTTC
CASRTGTSGSHEQFF
>few|TRBV6-4|.|TRBJ2-2
TGTGCCAGCACCTTAGACGCGGCGAACACCGGGGAGCTGTTTTTT
CASTLDAANTGELFF
>.|TRBV11-1|TRBD1|TRBJ2-1
TGTGCCAGCACTCGGACAGGCCCCTACAATGAGCAGTTCTTC
CASTRTGPYNEQFF
>many|TRBV7-8|.|TRBJ2-7
TGTGCCAGCAGCTTAGACTGGACAGCCCACGAGCAGTACTTC
CASSLDWTAHEQYF
>many|TRBV5-8|TRBD1|TRBJ1-6
TGTGCCAGTTCCGACAGGGACAATTCACCCCTCCACTTT
CASSDRDNSPLHF
>.|TRBV7-9|.|TRBJ2-5
TGTGCCAGCACTTCCATCCGAGGGGAGTCCCCAGAGACCCAGTACTTC
CASTSIRGESPETQYF
>.|TRBV3-1|.|TRBJ2-1
TGTGCCAGCAGCCATCCCGGGGGAGAGCAGTTCTTC
CASSHPGGEQFF
>.|TRBV2|TRBD1|TRBJ2-1
TGTGCCAGCAGCGCCGACAGGGTTAGCAATGAGCAGTTCTTC
CASSADRVSNEQFF
>many|TRBV6-5|TRBD1|TRBJ2-7
TGTGCCAGCCGGGACAGGTACCACGAGCAGTACTTC
CASRDRYHEQYF
>many|TRBV3-1|.|TRBJ2-7
TGTGCCAGCAGCTCCCGGCAGGCCGTTATACGAGGGCAGTACTTC
CASSSRQAVIRGQYF
>.|TRBV7-9|.|TRBJ1-3
TGTGCCAGCAGCTTAGGCTACAGGGAAGGAAACACCATATATTTT
CASSLGYREGNTIYF
>many|TRBV5-1|TRBD2|TRBJ2-1
TGCGCCAGCAGCTCCGGGACTAGCGGGGGGATGGGGTACAATGAGCAGTTCTTC
CASSSGTSGGMGYNEQFF
>many|TRBV6-5|TRBD1|TRBJ1-3
TGTGCCAGCAGACCCCGGACAGGGGCTGGAAACACCATATATTTT
CASRPRTGAGNTIYF
>many|TRBV20-1|TRBD1|TRBJ2-3
TGCAGTGCCATTACCTGGGGACAGCGCACAGATACGCAGTATTTT
CSAITWGQRTDTQYF
>many|TRBV10-3|.|TRBJ2-1
TGTGCCATCAGTGCTTCAGGGAAAGGAGGGAGCTCCTACAATGAGCAGTTCTTC
CAISASGKGGSSYNEQFF
>.|TRBV6-1|TRBD1|TRBJ1-2
TGTGCCAGCAGTGAAACCTGGACAGGGGGCGGCTATGGCTACACCTTC
CASSETWTGGGYGYTF
>.|TRBV11-2|.|TRBJ2-1
TGTGCCAGCAGCAGTCGCGCAGCTTACAATGAGCAGTTCTTC
CASSSRAAYNEQFF
>many|TRBV5-1|.|TRBJ2-3
TGCGCCAGCAGCTTGATGGAGGGCACAGATACGCAGTATTTT
CASSLMEGTDTQYF
>once|TRBV3-1|TRBD2|TRBJ2-5
TGTGCCAGCACCTTTCGTGGCGGGAGGGATCAAGAGACCCAGTACTTC
CASTFRGGRDQETQYF
>many|TRBV20-1|.|TRBJ1-1
TGCAGTGCTATACTAAACACTGAAGCTTTCTTT
CSAILNTEAFF
>many|TRBV15|TRBD1|TRBJ2-7
TGTGCCACCAGCAGAGGAACCGGGACAGTAAGCTACGAGCAGTACTTC
CATSRGTGTVSYEQYF
>.|TRBV5-6|TRBD1|TRBJ2-7
TGTGCCAGCAGCTTATACCGGGACAGGGTCGGGGAGCAGTACTTC
CASSLYRDRVGEQYF
>.|TRBV11-2|.|TRBJ2-2
TGTGCCAGCACCCCCAAATGGCTAAAGGTCCGCTCTAACACCGGGGAGCTGTTTTTT
CASTPKWLKVRSNTGELFF
>many|TRBV20-1|.|TRBJ2-1
TGCAGTGCTAGCTGGGGGGTTTGGAATGAGCAGTTCTTC
CSASWGVWNEQFF